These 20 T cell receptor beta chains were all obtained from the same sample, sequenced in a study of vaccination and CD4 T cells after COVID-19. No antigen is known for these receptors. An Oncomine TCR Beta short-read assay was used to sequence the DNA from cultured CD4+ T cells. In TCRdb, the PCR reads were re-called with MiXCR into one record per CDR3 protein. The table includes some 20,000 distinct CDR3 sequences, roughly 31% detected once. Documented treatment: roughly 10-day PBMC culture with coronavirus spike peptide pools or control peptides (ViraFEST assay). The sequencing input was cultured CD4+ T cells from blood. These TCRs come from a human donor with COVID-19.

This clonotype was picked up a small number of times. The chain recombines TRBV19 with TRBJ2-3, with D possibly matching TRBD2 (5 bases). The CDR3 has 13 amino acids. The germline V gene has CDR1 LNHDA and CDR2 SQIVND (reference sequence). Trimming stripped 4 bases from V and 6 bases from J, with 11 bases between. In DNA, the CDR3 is TGTGCCAGTAGTAGTTGGACGGGGGATACGCAGTATTTT. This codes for CASSSWTGDTQYF.

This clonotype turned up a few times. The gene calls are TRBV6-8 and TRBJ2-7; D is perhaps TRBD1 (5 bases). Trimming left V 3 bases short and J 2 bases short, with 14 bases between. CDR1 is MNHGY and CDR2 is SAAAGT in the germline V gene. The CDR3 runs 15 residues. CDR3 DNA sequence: TGTGCCAGCAGTTATCGGGCAGGGCCTACCTACGAGCAGTACTTC. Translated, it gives CASSYRAGPTYEQYF.

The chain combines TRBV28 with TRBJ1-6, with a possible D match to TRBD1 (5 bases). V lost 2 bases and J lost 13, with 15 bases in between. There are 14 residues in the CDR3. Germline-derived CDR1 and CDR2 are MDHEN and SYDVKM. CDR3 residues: CASSLNSGTAPLHF. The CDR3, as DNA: TGTGCCAGCAGTTTAAACTCCGGGACCGCCCCCCTCCACTTT. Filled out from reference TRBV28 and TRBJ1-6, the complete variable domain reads DVKVTQSSRYLVKRTGEKVFLECVQDMDHENMFWYRQDPGLGLRLIYFSYDVKMKEKGDIPEGYSVSREKKERFSLILESASTNQTSMYLCASSLNSGTAPLHFGNGTRLTVT.

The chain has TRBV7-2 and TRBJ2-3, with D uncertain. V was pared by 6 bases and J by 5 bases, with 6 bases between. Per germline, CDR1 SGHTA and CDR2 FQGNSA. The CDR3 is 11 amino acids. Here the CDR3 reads CASRGRDTQYF. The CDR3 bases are TGTGCCAGCAGGGGCAGAGATACGCAGTATTTT.

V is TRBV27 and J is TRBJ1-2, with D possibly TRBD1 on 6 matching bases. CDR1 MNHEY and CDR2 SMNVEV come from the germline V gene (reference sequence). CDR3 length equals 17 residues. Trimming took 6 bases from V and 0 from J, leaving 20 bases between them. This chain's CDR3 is CASSKGSGTLANYGYTF. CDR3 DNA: TGTGCCAGCAGCAAGGGGAGCGGGACACTAGCTAACTATGGCTACACCTTC.

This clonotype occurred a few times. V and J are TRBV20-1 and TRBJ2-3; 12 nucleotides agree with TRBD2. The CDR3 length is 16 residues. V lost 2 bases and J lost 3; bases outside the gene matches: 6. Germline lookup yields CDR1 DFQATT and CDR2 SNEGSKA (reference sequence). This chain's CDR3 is CSARQATSGGTDTQYF. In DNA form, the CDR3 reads TGCAGTGCTAGACAGGCTACTAGCGGGGGGACAGATACGCAGTATTTT.

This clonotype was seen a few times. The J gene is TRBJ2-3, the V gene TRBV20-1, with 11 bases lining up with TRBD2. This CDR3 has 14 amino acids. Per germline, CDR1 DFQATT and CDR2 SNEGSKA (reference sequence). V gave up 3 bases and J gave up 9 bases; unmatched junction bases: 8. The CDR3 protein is CSASQLAGAVTQYF. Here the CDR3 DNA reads TGCAGTGCTAGTCAACTAGCGGGGGCCGTCACGCAGTATTTT.

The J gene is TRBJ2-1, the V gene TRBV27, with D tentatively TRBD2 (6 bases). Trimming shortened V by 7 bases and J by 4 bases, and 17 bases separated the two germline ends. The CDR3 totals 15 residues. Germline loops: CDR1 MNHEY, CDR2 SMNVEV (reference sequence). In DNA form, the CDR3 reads TGTGCCAGCACCGGAGGTGCGGGATTTTACAATGAGCAGTTCTTC. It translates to CASTGGAGFYNEQFF.

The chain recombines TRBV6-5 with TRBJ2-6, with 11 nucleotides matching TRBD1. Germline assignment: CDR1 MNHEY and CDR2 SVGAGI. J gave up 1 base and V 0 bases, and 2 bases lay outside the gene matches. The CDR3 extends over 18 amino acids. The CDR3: CASSYSGTGGSGANVLTF. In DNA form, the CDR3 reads TGTGCCAGCAGTTACTCCGGGACAGGGGGATCTGGGGCCAACGTCCTGACTTTC.

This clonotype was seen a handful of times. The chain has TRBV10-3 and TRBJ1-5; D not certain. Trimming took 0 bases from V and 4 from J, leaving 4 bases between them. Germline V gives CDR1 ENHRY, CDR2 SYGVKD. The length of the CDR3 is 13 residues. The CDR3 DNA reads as TGTGCCATCAGTGAGTCGACGAATCAGCCCCAGCATTTT. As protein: CAISESTNQPQHF.

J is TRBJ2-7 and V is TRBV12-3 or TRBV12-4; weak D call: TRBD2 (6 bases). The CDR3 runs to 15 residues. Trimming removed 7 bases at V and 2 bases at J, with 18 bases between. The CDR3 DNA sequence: TGTGCCAGCACCGGAGGTAGGAGGGCCCCCTACGAGCAGTACTTC. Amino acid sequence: CASTGGRRAPYEQYF.

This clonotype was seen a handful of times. CDR3 protein: CASSLLASGGAVDTQYF. The DNA for the CDR3 is TGCGCCAGCAGCTTGTTGGCTAGCGGGGGGGCCGTAGATACGCAGTATTTT. The rearrangement uses TRBV5-1 and TRBJ2-3; 12 positions agree with TRBD2. Germline assignment: CDR1 SGHRS and CDR2 YFSETQ. This CDR3 has 17 amino acids. After removal of 1 base from V and 5 bases from J, the junction contained 8 bases not matched to a gene.

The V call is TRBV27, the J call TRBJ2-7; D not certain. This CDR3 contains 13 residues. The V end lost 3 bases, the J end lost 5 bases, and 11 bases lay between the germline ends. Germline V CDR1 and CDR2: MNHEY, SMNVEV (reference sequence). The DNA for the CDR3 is TGTGCCAGCAGTTTCGTGCCGATAGACGAGCAGTACTTC. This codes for CASSFVPIDEQYF.

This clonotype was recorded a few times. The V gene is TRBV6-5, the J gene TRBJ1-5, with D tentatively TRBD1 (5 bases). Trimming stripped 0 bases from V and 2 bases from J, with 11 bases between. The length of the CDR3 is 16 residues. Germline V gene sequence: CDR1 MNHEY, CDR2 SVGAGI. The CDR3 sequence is CASSYSGPGGNQPQHF. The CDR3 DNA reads TGTGCCAGCAGTTACTCGGGACCCGGGGGCAATCAGCCCCAGCATTTT.

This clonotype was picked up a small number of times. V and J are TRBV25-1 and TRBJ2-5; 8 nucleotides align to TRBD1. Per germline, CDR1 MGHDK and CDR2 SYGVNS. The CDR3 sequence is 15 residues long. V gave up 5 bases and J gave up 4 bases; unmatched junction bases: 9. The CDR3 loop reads CASSSNRGNGETQYF. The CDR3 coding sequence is TGTGCCAGCAGTAGCAACAGGGGGAATGGAGAGACCCAGTACTTC.

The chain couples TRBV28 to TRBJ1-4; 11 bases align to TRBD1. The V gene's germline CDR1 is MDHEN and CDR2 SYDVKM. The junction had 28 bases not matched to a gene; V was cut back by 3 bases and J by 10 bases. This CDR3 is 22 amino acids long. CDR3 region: CASSFQRSGQGAPGFEVGKLFF. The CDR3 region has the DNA TGTGCCAGCAGTTTCCAAAGGAGCGGACAGGGGGCGCCGGGGTTTGAAGTTGGAAAACTGTTTTTT.

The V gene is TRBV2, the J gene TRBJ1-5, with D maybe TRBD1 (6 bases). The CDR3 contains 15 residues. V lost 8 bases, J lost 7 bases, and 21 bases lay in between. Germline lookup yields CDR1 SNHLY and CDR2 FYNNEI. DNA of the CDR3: TGTGCCAGCGGGGGGGCCCTAGCGGGGTTACAGCCCCAGCATTTT. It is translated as CASGGALAGLQPQHF.

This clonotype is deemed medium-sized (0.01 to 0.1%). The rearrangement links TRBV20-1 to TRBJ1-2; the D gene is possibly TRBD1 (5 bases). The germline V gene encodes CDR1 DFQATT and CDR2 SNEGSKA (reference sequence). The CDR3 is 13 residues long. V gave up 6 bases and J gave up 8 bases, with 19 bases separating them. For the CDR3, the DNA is TGCAGTGCCCTAGCAGACAGCTTCGAAGGCTACACCTTC. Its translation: CSALADSFEGYTF.

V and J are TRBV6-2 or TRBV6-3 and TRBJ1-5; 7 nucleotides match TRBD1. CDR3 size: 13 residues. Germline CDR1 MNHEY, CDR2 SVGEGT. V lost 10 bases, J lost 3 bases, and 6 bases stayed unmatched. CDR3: CATRGQPNQPQHF. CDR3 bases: TGTGCCACCCGGGGACAGCCCAATCAGCCCCAGCATTTT.

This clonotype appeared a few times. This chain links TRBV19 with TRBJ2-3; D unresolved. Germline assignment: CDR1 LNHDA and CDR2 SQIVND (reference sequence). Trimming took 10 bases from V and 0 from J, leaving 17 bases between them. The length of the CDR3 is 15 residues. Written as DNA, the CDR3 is TGTGCCACCTCAAGGGCAGGAACTAGCACAGATACGCAGTATTTT. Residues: CATSRAGTSTDTQYF. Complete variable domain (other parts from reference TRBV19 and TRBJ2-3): DGGITQSPKYLFRKEGQNVTLSCEQNLNHDAMYWYRQDPGQGLRLIYYSQIVNDFQKGDIAEGYSVSREKKESFPLTVTSAQKNPTAFYLCATSRAGTSTDTQYFGPGTRLTVL.